Included here is one T cell receptor (beta chain) sequence, with context. Per the germline V gene, CDR1 is LNHNV and CDR2 is YYDKDF (reference sequence). CDR3 length: 17 amino acids. The trim removed 0 bases at V and 4 bases at J, leaving 7 bases unmatched. This sample is part of a study of control samples from healthy donors and cancer patients. TCRdb's copy holds only in-frame clones and misses some; the assay was immunoSEQ multiplex PCR. The data contain some 110,000 clones, roughly 92% of them singletons. Sequenced input: blood. The chain carries TRBV15 and TRBJ2-3; 10 positions agree with TRBD1. This receptor was identified in a man aged 25 to 45 in good health. The CDR3 is CATSRDDRGRGADTQYF. The DNA of the CDR3 is TGTGCCACCAGCAGAGATGACAGGGGGCGAGGGGCAGATACGCAGTATTTT.